The subject of this entry is one TCR beta chain. Its antigen is not identified. Primers: 60 Vbeta forward and 13 Jbeta reverse. Repertoires were generated with immunoSEQ multiplex PCR, while TCRdb's copy carries only in-frame clones and drops some. The listing records about 120,000 clones. Per germline, CDR1 LNHNV and CDR2 YYDKDF (reference sequence). This CDR3 contains 14 residues. Trimming took 1 base from V and 1 from J, leaving 8 bases between them. This sample stems from a study of cytomegalovirus exposure and HLA in healthy donors. At the level of the study: Prior work identified 120 million or so unique TCR beta sequences in 150 million to 200 million T cells. Regarding the study as a whole: Most of the CMV-associated TCR beta chains (in a later analysis) appeared to be HLA-restricted. In all likelihood, a cluster of highly shared sequence variants was a sequencing artifact.

This chain uses TRBV15 with TRBJ2-7; D is unresolved. Sequencing was carried out using PBMCs. The origin of this receptor is a man between 35 and 55 years old in good health and CMV-seropositive. The CDR3 DNA is TGTGCCACCAGCAGAGCGTCCCAGTCCTACGAGCAGTACTTC. Protein product: CATSRASQSYEQYF.